This record covers a single TCR beta chain. Its specificity is not known. This sample is part of a study of cytomegalovirus exposure and HLA in healthy donors. Overall study: A preliminary data release comprised around 85 million unique TCRs obtained from HLA-typed donors.

With V trimmed by 7 bases and J by 6 bases, 8 bases remained unmatched. CDR3 length equals 14 residues. The V gene's germline CDR1 is SQVTM and CDR2 ANQGSEA. Findings of the study overall: A highly shared variant cluster was judged a likely technical artifact.

The PCR employed 60 Vbeta primers together with 13 Jbeta primers. Assay: immunoSEQ multiplex PCR; the TCRdb copy retains only in-frame clones and omits some. The sample carries 100,000 to 150,000 clones, about four fifths recorded once. This receptor was obtained from a woman aged 40 to 50 in good health and CMV-seronegative. V usage is TRBV29-1 and J usage is TRBJ2-3; 12 nucleotides align to TRBD1. Sequencing was done on a sample of PBMCs. The CDR3 DNA reads TGCAGCGGCCACGGGACAGGGGGCTCGGATACGCAGTATTTT. Its protein is CSGHGTGGSDTQYF.